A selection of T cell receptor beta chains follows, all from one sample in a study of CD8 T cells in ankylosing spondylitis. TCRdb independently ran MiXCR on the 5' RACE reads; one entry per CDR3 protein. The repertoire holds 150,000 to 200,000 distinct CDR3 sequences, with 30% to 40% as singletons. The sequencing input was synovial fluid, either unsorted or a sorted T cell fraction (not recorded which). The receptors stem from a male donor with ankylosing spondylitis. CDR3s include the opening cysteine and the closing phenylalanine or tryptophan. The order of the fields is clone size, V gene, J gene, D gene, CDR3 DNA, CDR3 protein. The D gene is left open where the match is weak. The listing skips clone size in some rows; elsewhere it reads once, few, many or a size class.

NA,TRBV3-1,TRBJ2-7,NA,TGTGCCAGCAGCCTGGCGGGCGAGCAGTACTTC,CASSLAGEQYF
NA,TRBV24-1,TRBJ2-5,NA,TGTGCCACCAGTGCCTATCTCCAGGGGCAAGAGACCCAGTACTTC,CATSAYLQGQETQYF
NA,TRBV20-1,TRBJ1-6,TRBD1,TGCAGTGCACCGGACAGGGAAGAAGGCTCCTATAATTCACCCCTCCACTTT,CSAPDREEGSYNSPLHF
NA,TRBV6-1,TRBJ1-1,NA,TGTGCCAGCAGTGAAGCATCCAGCTCCAACACTGAAGCTTTCTTT,CASSEASSSNTEAFF
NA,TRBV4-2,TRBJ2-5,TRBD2,TGTGCCAGCAGCCAAGTGGGACTAGCGGAAGAGACCCAGTACTTC,CASSQVGLAEETQYF
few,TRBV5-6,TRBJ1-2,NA,TGTGCCAGCAGCGTTGTATCGAGGCCCCTGGACTATGGCTACACCTTC,CASSVVSRPLDYGYTF
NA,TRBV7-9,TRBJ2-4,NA,TGTGCCAGCAGCTTAGTCCCCGGCCGGACCGTGGGAAACATTCAGTACTTC,CASSLVPGRTVGNIQYF
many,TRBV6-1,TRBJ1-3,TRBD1,TGTGCCAGCAGTCCAGGGGACAGACTCTCTGGAAACACCATATATTTT,CASSPGDRLSGNTIYF
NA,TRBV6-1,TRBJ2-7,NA,TGTGCCAGCAGGACCCCCCCGACCTACGAGCAGTACTTC,CASRTPPTYEQYF
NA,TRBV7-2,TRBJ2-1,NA,TGTGCCAGCAGCTTAGTCGCCACATCGAGTGAGCAGTTCTTC,CASSLVATSSEQFF
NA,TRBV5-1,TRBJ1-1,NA,TGCGCCAGCAGCTTCCGAGCCATGAACACTGAAGCTTTCTTT,CASSFRAMNTEAFF
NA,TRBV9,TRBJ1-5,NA,TGTGCCAGCAGCGTAGCTGAACGGCAGCCCCAGCATTTT,CASSVAERQPQHF
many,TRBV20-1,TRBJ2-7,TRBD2,TGCAGTGCTAGAGTTCCGGGACTAGCGAGCACAGGACGCGAGCAGTACTTC,CSARVPGLASTGREQYF
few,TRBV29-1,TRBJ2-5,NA,TGCAGCGTTGGGATCCCAGGGCGGCAAGAGACCCAGTACTTC,CSVGIPGRQETQYF
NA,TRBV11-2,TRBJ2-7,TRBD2,TGTGCCAGCAGCTTAGATCCCACTAGCGGGGGACGGGGAGAGCAGTACTTC,CASSLDPTSGGRGEQYF
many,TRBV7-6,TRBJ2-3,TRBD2,TGTGCCAGCAGCTTAGTCGACGCTAGCGGGGGGCGCACAGATACGCAGTATTTT,CASSLVDASGGRTDTQYF
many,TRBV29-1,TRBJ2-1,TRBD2,TGCAGCGTTGAGACTAGCGGGGGATACAATGAGCAGTTCTTC,CSVETSGGYNEQFF
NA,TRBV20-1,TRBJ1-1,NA,TGCAGTGCCCCAAACACTGAAGCTTTCTTT,CSAPNTEAFF
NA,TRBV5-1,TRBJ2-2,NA,TGCGCCAGCAGCTTGGTTGAGAACACCGGGGAGCTGTTTTTT,CASSLVENTGELFF
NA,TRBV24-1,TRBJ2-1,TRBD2,TGTGCCACCAGTGATTTCGGGACTACCTCCTACAATGAGCAGTTCTTC,CATSDFGTTSYNEQFF
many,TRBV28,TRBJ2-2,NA,TGTGCCAGCAGGATGGTGGACACCGGGGAGCTGTTTTTT,CASRMVDTGELFF
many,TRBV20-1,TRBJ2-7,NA,TGCAGTGCTAGAACGGGGAAAGGCGAGCAGTACTTC,CSARTGKGEQYF
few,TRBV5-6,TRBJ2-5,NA,TGTGCCAGCAGCTTGACGGCAGGGAGGGAGACCCAGTACTTC,CASSLTAGRETQYF
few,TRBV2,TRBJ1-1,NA,TGTGCCAGCAGTAAAGGACAGAGTATGGGAACTGAAGCTTTCTTT,CASSKGQSMGTEAFF
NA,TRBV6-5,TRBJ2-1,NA,TGTGCCAGCAGTTCGCCGACATACAATGAGCAGTTCTTC,CASSSPTYNEQFF
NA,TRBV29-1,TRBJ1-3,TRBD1,TGCAGCGCTGTTCCCGGGACAGGGCGCTCTGGAAACACCATATATTTT,CSAVPGTGRSGNTIYF
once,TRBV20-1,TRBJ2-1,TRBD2,TGCAGTGCTAGAACGGGACTAGTAGGCAATGAGCAGTTCTTC,CSARTGLVGNEQFF
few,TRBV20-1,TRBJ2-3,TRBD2,TGCAGTGCTAGAGGGACTAGCGGGGGAGACTTCACAGATACGCAGTATTTT,CSARGTSGGDFTDTQYF
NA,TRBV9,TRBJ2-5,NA,TGTGCCAGCAGCGTAGAGGCGGGACATCGCCAGTACTTC,CASSVEAGHRQYF
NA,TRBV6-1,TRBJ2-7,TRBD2,TGTGCCAGCAGTACAAGAGGGAGGGCCAACTACGAGCAGTACTTC,CASSTRGRANYEQYF
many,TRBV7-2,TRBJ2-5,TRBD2,TGTGCCAGCAGCCTACACGGACTAGCGGGAGTTATAGAGACCCAGTACTTC,CASSLHGLAGVIETQYF
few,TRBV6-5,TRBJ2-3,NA,TGTGCCAGCAGTTGGGGAGATACGCAGTATTTT,CASSWGDTQYF
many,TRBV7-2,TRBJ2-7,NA,TGTGCCAGCAGCTTAGCGCTTAGTTCCTACGAGCAGTACTTC,CASSLALSSYEQYF
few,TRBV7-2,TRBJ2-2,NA,TGTGCCAGCAGCTTACCTTTAACCACCGGGGAGCTGTTTTTT,CASSLPLTTGELFF
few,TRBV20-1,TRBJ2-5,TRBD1,TGCAGTGCCCGCAGGGGGTGGGAGGAGACCCAGTACTTC,CSARRGWEETQYF
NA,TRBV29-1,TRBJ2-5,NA,TGCAGCGTTGGGAAAAACCAAGAGACCCAGTACTTC,CSVGKNQETQYF
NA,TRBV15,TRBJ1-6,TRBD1,TGTGCCACCAACCCCGGGACAGGGAATTCACCCCTCCACTTT,CATNPGTGNSPLHF
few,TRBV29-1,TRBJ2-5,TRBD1,TGCAGCGTTGAACCTCAGGGGGCTTATGAGACCCAGTACTTC,CSVEPQGAYETQYF
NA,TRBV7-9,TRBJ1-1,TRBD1,TGTGCCAGCAGCTTAGCCCGAGGGACAGGGGGCACTGAAGCTTTCTTT,CASSLARGTGGTEAFF
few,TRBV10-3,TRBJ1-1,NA,TGTGCCATCACTGGGACGGACGAACGGAACACTGAAGCTTTCTTT,CAITGTDERNTEAFF
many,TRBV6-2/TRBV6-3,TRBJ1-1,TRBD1,TGTGCCAGCAGTTACCAGACAGGGCCGGTGGGAGCTTTCTTT,CASSYQTGPVGAFF
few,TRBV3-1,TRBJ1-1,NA,TGTGCCAGCAGCCAAGACGTTCGAGAAGCTTTCTTT,CASSQDVREAFF
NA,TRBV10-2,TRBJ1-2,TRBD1,TGCGCCAGCAGCAAACCGACGACAGGGGTTGGCTACACCTTC,CASSKPTTGVGYTF
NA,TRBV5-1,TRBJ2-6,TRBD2,TGCGCCAGCAGCTTGTCGGGAGGACTTAACTCTGGGGCCAACGTCCTGACTTTC,CASSLSGGLNSGANVLTF
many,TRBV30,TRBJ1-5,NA,TGTGCCTGGGCCCATGAGGGTGGCAATCAGCCCCAGCATTTT,CAWAHEGGNQPQHF
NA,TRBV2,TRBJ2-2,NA,TGTGCCAGCAGTTACGGCAGCACCGGGGAGCTGTTTTTT,CASSYGSTGELFF
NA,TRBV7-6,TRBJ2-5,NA,TGTGCCAGCAGCCTCCGCAGAGGGGAGACCCAGTACTTC,CASSLRRGETQYF
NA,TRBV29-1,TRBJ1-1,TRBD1,TGCAGCGTTGAACAGATTCAGGGGGCCGCTGAAGCTTTCTTT,CSVEQIQGAAEAFF
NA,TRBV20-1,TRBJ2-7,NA,TGCAGTGCCGAGAGGTCCCCGACCAGCTCCTACGAGCAGTACTTC,CSAERSPTSSYEQYF
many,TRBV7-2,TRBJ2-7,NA,TGTGCCAGCAGCTTAGACAGGAACTCCTACGAGCAGTACTTC,CASSLDRNSYEQYF
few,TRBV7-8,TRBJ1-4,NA,TGTGCCAGCAGCTTGAAGGGGGGCGGAAGGGCGATGAGGGCTAATGAAAAACTGTTTTTT,CASSLKGGGRAMRANEKLFF
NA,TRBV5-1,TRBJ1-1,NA,TGCGCCAGCAGCTTGGAGTCAGGAGAAGCTTTCTTT,CASSLESGEAFF
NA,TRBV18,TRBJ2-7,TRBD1,TGTGCCAGCTCGGCGTGGACAGGGAACGACGAGCAGTACTTC,CASSAWTGNDEQYF